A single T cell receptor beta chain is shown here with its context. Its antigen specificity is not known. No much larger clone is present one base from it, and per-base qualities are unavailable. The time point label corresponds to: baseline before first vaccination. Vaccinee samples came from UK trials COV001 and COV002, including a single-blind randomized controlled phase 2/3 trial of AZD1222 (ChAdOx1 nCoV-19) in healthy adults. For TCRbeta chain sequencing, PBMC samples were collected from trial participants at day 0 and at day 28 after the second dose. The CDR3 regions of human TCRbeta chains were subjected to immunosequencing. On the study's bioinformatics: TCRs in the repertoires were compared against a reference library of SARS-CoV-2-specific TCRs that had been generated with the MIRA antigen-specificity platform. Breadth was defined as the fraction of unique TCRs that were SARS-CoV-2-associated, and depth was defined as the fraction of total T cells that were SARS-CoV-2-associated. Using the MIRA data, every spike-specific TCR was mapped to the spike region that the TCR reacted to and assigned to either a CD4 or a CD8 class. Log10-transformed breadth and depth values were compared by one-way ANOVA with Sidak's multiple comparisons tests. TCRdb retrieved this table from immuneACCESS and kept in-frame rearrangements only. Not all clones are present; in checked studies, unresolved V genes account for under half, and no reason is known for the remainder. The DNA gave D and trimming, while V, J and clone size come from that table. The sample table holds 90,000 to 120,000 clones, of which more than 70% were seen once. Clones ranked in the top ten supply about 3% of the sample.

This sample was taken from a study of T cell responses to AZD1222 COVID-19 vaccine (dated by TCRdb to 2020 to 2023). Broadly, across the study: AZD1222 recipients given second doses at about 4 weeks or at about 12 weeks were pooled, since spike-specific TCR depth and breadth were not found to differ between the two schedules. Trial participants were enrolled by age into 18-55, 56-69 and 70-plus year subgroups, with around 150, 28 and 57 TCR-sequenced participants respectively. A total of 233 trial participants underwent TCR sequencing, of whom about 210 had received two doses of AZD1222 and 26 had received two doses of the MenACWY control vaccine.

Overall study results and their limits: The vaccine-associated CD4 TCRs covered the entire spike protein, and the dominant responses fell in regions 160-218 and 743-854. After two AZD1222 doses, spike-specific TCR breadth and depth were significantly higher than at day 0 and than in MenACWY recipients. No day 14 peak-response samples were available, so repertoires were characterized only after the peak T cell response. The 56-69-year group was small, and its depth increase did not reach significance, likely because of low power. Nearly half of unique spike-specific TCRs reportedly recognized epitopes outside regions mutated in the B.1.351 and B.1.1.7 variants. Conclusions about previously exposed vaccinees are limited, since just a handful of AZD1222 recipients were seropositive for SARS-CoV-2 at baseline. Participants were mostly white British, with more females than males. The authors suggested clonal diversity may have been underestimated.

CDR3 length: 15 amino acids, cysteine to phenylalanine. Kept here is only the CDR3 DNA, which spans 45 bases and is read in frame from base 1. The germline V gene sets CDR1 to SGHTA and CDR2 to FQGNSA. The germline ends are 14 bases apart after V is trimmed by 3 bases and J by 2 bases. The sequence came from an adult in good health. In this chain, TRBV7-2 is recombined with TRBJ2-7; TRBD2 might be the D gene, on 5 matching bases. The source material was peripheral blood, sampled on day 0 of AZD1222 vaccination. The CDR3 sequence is CASSFRGQVAYEQYF. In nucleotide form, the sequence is TGTGCCAGCAGCTTCAGAGGGCAGGTAGCCTACGAGCAGTACTTC.